The 12 T cell receptor beta chains below were found in one sample sequenced in a study of blood T cell repertoires in COVID-19. The method was immunoSEQ multiplex PCR; TCRdb's version includes in-frame clones alone and lacks a portion of them. The data hold approximately 70,000 clones, with 80% to 85% observed a single time. Material for sequencing was peripheral blood. Every receptor here comes from a woman aged 80 or over with acute or convalescent COVID-19.

The chain employs TRBV5-1 and TRBJ1-4, with TRBD1 as a possible D gene (6 bases). This CDR3 region has 15 residues. V was pared by 0 bases and J by 1 base, with 7 bases between. Germline V gene data show CDR1 as SGHRS and CDR2 as YFSETQ. The CDR3 here is CASSLGRGTNEKLFF. The CDR3 DNA sequence: TGCGCCAGCAGCTTGGGCAGGGGAACTAATGAAAAACTGTTTTTT.

The rearrangement joins TRBV7-2 to TRBJ1-6; 10 nucleotides line up with TRBD1. Trimming cost V 4 bases and J 10 bases; bases outside gene matches: 7. This CDR3 region has 15 residues. Germline V lookup: CDR1 SGHTA, CDR2 FQGNSA. CDR3 protein: CASSSGTGVRSPLHF. CDR3 DNA: TGTGCCAGCAGCTCCGGGACAGGGGTGAGGTCACCCCTCCACTTT.

The chain is built from TRBV5-4 and TRBJ2-2; 7 bases align to TRBD2. The germline V gene encodes CDR1 SGHNT and CDR2 YYREEE (reference sequence). CDR3 size: 14 residues. V gave up 4 bases and J gave up 7 bases; unmatched junction bases: 7. The CDR3 region is CASSLMTSNGELFF. The CDR3 DNA sequence: TGTGCCAGCAGCCTCATGACTAGCAACGGGGAGCTGTTTTTT.

This clone was found a few times. The CDR3 sequence is CASRIQKQAQYF. The CDR3 bases are TGTGCCAGCAGAATACAAAAGCAGGCCCAGTACTTC. The chain carries TRBV2 and TRBJ2-5, with no clear D. Trimming took 6 bases from V and 9 from J, leaving 14 bases between them. The CDR3 sequence is 12 residues long. Looked up from germline, CDR1 is SNHLY and CDR2 is FYNNEI.

V gene TRBV7-9 combines with J gene TRBJ2-5; 12 positions match TRBD2. The CDR3 totals 15 residues. The germline V gene encodes CDR1 SEHNR and CDR2 FQNEAQ (reference sequence). V was pared by 5 bases and J by 2 bases, with 3 bases of the junction left unmatched. The CDR3 DNA follows: TGTGCCAGCAGCCTCGGGACTAGCGGGCAAGAGACCCAGTACTTC. As protein: CASSLGTSGQETQYF.

V is TRBV28 and J is TRBJ2-1; 8 positions match TRBD2. The V segment lost 5 bases and the J segment 3 bases; nucleotides outside the gene matches: 9. In germline, CDR1 is MDHEN, CDR2 SYDVKM. The CDR3 spans 16 residues. Here the CDR3 DNA reads TGTGCCAGCAGTCCCCTAAGCGGGGGTAACTACAATGAGCAGTTCTTC. Protein: CASSPLSGGNYNEQFF.

This clone was seen a single time. This chain uses TRBV18 with TRBJ2-3, with 9 bases that match TRBD1. Germline V gene sequence: CDR1 KGHSH, CDR2 LQKENI. V lost 4 bases, J lost 5 bases, and 4 bases stayed unmatched. This CDR3 has 14 amino acids. CDR3 in DNA: TGTGCCAGCTCACGGGACAGGGTCCGAGATACGCAGTATTTT. It translates to CASSRDRVRDTQYF.

By sample fraction, this clone is medium-sized. The rearrangement links TRBV19 to TRBJ2-1, with TRBD2 matching 12 bases. CDR3 length: 17 amino acids. V was clipped by 4 bases and J by 3 bases; unmatched bases: 7. Germline assignment: CDR1 LNHDA and CDR2 SQIVND (reference sequence). DNA for the CDR3: TGTGCCAGTAGTAACCCCCGGACTAGCGGGGACTACAATGAGCAGTTCTTC. As protein: CASSNPRTSGDYNEQFF.

The gene calls are TRBV3-1 (or the pseudogene TRBV3-2) and TRBJ1-2; a weak D match, TRBD1 (6 bases). There are 12 residues in the CDR3. The V and J ends lost 8 bases and 6 bases respectively, with 13 bases between them. Germline V gene lookup returns CDR1 LGHDT and CDR2 YNNKEL (reference sequence). This CDR3 reads CASRGGAHGYTF. CDR3 sequence (DNA): TGTGCCAGCCGAGGGGGGGCCCATGGCTACACCTTC.

The chain couples TRBV2 to TRBJ2-1; perhaps TRBD1 as D (7 bases). The CDR3 sequence is 16 residues long. V lost 4 bases, J lost 0 bases, and 13 bases lay in between. The germline CDR1 and CDR2 sequences are SNHLY and FYNNEI. The CDR3 spells CASSVRGTFSYNEQFF. As DNA, the CDR3 is TGTGCCAGCAGTGTCAGGGGGACTTTCTCCTACAATGAGCAGTTCTTC.

The chain recombines TRBV3-1 (or the pseudogene TRBV3-2) with TRBJ2-5; D gene ambiguous. This CDR3 is built from 13 residues. Trimming pared 0 bases from V and 5 bases from J, leaving 7 bases between. Per germline, CDR1 LGHDT and CDR2 YNNKEL (reference sequence). CDR3 protein: CASSQETRETQYF. The CDR3, as DNA: TGTGCCAGCAGCCAAGAGACGCGGGAGACCCAGTACTTC.

The chain carries TRBV7-9 and TRBJ2-3, with TRBD2 identical over 12 bases. The V gene end was trimmed by 5 bases and the J gene end by 2 bases; junction bases not matched to a gene: 14. The CDR3 totals 19 residues. Per germline, CDR1 SEHNR and CDR2 FQNEAQ (reference sequence). The chain's CDR3 is CASSRLAGGRTRTTDTQYF. The CDR3 nucleotides are TGTGCCAGCAGCCGGCTAGCGGGGGGGAGGACGAGGACCACAGATACGCAGTATTTT.